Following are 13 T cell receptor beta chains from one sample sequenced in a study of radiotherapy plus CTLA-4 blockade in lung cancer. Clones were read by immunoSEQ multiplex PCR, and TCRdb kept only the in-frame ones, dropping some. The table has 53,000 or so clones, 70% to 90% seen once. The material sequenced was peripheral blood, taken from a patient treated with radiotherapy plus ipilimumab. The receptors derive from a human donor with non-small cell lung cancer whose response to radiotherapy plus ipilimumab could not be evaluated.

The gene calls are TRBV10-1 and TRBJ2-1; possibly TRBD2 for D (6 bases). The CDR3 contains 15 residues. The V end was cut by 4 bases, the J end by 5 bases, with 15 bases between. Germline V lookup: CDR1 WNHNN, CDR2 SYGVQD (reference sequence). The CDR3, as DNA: TGCGCCAGCAGTGGCGGGGCATTGGGGCACAATGAGCAGTTCTTC. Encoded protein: CASSGGALGHNEQFF.

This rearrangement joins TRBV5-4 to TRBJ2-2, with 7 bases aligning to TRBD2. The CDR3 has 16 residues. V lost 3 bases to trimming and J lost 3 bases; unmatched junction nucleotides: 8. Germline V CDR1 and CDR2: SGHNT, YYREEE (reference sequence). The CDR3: CASSSKGGGHTGELFF. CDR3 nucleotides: TGTGCCAGCAGCTCCAAAGGCGGGGGACACACCGGGGAGCTGTTTTTT.

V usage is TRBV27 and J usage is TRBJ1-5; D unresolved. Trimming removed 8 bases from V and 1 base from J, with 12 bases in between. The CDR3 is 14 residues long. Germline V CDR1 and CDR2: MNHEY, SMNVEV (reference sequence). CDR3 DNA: TGTGCCAGCTCTTCGTTGCGGAGCAATCAGCCCCAGCATTTT. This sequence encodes CASSSLRSNQPQHF.

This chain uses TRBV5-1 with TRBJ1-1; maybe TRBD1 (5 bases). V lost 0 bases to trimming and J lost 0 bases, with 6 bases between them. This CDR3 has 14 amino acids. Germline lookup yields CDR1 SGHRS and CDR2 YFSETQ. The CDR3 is CASSLGQMNTEAFF. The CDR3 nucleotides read TGCGCCAGCAGCTTGGGACAGATGAACACTGAAGCTTTCTTT.

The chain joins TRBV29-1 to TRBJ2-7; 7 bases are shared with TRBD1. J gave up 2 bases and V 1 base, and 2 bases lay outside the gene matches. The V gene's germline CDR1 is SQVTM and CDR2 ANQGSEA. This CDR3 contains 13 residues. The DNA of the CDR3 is TGCAGCGTTGAAGCGGGACAGACCTACGAGCAGTACTTC. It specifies CSVEAGQTYEQYF.

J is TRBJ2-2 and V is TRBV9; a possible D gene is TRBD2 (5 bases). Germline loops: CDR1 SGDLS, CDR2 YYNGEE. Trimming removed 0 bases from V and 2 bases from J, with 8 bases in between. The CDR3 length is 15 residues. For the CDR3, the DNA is TGTGCCAGCAGCGTAGTAGAGGGCAACACCGGGGAGCTGTTTTTT. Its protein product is CASSVVEGNTGELFF. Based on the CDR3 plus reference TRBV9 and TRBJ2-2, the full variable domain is DSGVTQTPKHLITATGQRVTLRCSPRSGDLSVYWYQQSLDQGLQFLIQYYNGEERAKGNILERFSAQQFPDLHSELNLSSLELGDSALYFCASSVVEGNTGELFFGEGSRLTVL.

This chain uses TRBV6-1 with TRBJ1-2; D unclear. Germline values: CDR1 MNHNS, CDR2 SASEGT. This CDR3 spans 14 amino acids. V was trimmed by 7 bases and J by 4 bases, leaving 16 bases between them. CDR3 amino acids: CASTSGGLGYGYTF. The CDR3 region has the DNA TGTGCCAGCACCTCCGGCGGCCTGGGCTATGGCTACACCTTC.

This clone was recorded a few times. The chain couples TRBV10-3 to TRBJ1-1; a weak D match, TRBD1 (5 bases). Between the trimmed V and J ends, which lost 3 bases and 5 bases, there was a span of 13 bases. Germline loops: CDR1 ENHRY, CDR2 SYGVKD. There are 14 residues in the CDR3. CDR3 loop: CAISDGGRGTEAFF. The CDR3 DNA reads TGTGCCATCAGTGACGGGGGGAGAGGGACTGAAGCTTTCTTT.

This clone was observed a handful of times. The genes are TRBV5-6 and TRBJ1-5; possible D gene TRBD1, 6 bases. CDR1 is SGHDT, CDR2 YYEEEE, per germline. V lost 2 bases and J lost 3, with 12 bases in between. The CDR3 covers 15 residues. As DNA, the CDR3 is TGTGCCAGCAGCTTCGGACAGCTATACAATCAGCCCCAGCATTTT. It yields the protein CASSFGQLYNQPQHF.

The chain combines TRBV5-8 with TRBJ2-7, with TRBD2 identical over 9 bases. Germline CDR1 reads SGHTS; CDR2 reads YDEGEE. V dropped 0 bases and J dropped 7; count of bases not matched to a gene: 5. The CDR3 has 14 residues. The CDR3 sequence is CASSLGILAGEQYF. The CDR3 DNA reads TGTGCCAGCAGCTTGGGGATTCTAGCGGGAGAGCAGTACTTC.

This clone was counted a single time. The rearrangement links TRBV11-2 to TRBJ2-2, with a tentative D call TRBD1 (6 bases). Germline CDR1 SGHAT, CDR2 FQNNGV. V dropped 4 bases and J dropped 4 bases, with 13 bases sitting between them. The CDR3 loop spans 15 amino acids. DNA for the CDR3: TGTGCCAGCAGCTGGAACAGGGTTCCCACCGGGGAGCTGTTTTTT. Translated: CASSWNRVPTGELFF.

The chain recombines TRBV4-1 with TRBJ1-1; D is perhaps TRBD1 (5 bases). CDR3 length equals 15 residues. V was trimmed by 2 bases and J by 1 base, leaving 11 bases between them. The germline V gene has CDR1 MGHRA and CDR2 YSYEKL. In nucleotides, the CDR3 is TGCGCCAGCAGCCAACCTCGACAGAGGAACACTGAAGCTTTCTTT. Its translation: CASSQPRQRNTEAFF.

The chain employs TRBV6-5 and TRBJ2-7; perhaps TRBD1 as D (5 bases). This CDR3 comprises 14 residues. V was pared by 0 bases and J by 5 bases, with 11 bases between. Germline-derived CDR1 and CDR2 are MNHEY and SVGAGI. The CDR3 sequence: CASSYSSSGNEQYF. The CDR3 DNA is TGTGCCAGCAGTTACTCGAGTTCAGGGAACGAGCAGTACTTC.